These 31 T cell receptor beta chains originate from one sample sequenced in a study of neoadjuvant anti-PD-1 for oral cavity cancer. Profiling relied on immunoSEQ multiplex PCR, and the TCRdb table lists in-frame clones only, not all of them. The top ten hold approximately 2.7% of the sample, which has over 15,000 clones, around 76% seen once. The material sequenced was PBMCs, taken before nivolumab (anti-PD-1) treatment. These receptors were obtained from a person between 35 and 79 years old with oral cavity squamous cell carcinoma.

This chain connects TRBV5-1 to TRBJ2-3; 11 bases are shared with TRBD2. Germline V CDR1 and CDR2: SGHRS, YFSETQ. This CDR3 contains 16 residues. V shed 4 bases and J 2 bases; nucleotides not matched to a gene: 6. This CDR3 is CASSVQTSGITDTQYF. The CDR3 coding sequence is TGCGCCAGCAGCGTCCAGACTAGCGGGATCACAGATACGCAGTATTTT.

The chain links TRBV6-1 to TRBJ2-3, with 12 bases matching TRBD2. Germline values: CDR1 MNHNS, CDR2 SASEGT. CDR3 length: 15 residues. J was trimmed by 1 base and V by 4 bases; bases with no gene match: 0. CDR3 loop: CASSGLAGGTDTQYF. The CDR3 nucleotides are TGTGCCAGCAGTGGACTAGCGGGAGGCACAGATACGCAGTATTTT.

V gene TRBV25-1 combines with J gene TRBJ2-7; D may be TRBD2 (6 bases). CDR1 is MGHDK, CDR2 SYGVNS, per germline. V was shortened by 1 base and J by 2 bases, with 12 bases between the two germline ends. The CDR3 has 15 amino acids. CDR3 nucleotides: TGTGCCAGCAGTGAATCTACTCCGGGGGCCTACGAGCAGTACTTC. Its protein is CASSESTPGAYEQYF.

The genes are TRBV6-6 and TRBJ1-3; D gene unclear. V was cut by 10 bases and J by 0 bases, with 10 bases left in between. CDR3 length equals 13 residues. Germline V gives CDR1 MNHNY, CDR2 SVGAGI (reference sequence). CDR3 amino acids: CATKGHSGNTIYF. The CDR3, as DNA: TGTGCCACAAAGGGCCACTCTGGAAACACCATATATTTT.

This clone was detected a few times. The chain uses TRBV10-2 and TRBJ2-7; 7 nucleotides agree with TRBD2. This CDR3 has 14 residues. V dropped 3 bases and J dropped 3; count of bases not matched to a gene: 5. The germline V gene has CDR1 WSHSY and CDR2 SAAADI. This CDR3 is CASSDRGGNYEQYF. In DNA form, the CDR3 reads TGCGCCAGCAGTGATCGGGGAGGGAACTACGAGCAGTACTTC.

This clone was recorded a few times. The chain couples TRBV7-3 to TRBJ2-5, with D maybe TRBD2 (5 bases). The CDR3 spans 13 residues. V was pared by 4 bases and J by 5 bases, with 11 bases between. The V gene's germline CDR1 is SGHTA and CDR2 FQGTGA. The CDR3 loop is CASSYGRGETQYF. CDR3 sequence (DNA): TGTGCCAGCAGCTACGGACGCGGGGAGACCCAGTACTTC.

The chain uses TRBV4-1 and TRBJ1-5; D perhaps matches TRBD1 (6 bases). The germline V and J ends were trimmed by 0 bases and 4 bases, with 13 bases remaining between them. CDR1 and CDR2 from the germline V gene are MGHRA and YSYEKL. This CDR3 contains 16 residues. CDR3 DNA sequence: TGCGCCAGCAGCCAAGAGGAGGGGCAGGGGAATCAGCCCCAGCATTTT. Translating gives CASSQEEGQGNQPQHF.

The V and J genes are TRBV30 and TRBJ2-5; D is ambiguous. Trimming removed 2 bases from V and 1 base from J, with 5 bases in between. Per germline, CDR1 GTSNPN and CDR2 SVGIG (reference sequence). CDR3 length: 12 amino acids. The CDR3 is CAWSSSQETQYF. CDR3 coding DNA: TGTGCCTGGAGTAGCAGCCAAGAGACCCAGTACTTC.

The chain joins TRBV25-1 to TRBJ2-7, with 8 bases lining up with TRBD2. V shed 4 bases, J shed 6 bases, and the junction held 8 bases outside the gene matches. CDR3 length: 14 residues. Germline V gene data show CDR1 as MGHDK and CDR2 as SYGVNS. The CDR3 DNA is TGTGCCAGCAGTGGTAAAGCGGGAGTTAGCGAGCAGTACTTC. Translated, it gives CASSGKAGVSEQYF.

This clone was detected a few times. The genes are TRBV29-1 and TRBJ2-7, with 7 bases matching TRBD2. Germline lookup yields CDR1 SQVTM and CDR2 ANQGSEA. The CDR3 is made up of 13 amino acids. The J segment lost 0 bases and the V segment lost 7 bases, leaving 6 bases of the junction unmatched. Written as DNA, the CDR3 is TGCAGCGCGGGAGGTAGCGGCTCCTACGAGCAGTACTTC. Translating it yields CSAGGSGSYEQYF.

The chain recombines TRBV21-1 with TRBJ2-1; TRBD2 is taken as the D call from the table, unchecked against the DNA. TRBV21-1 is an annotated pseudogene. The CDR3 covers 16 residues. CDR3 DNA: TGTGCCAGCAGCAAAGGTAGCGGTTACTCCTACAATGAGCAGTTCTTC. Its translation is CASSKGSGYSYNEQFF.

In DNA, the CDR3 is TGTGCCAGCATCCGACCCCCATACACCGGGGAGCTGTTTTTT. Amino acids: CASIRPPYTGELFF. The rearrangement joins TRBV21-1 to TRBJ2-2. TRBV21-1 is annotated as a pseudogene. The CDR3 is 14 residues long.

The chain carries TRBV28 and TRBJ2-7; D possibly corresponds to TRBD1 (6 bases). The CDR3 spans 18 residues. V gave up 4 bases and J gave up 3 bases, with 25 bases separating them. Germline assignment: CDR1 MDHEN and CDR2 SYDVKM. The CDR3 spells CASSSPSTVGVTGYEQYF. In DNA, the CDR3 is TGTGCCAGCAGTTCACCCTCTACCGTCGGAGTGACAGGCTACGAGCAGTACTTC.

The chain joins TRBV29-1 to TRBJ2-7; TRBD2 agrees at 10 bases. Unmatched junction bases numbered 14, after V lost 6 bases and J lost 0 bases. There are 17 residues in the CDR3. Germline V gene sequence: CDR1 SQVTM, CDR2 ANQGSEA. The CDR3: CSVETSGLTHYSYEQYF. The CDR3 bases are TGCAGCGTGGAGACTAGCGGGCTTACTCACTACTCCTACGAGCAGTACTTC.

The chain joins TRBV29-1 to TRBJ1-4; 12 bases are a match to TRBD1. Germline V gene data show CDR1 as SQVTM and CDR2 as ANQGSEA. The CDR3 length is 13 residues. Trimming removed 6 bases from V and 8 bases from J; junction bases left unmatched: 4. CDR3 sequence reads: CSVGQGAREKLFF. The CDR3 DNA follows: TGCAGCGTGGGACAGGGGGCGAGGGAAAAACTGTTTTTT.

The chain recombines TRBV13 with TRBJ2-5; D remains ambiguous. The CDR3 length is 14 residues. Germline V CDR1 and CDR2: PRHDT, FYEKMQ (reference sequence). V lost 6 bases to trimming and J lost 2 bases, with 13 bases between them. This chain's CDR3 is CASSCVWGQETQYF. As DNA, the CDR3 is TGTGCCAGCAGTTGCGTTTGGGGACAAGAGACCCAGTACTTC.

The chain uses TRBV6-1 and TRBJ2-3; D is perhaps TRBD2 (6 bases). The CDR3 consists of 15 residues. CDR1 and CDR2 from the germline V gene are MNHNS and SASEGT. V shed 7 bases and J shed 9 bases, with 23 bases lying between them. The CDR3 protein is CASNPTGLSLQTQYF. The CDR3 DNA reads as TGTGCCAGCAACCCTACTGGACTAAGCCTACAGACGCAGTATTTT.

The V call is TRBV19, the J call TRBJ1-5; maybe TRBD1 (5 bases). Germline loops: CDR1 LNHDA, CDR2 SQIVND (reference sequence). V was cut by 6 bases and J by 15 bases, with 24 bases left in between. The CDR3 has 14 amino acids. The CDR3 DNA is TGTGCCAGTAGCCCGGGGGGGGAGAACCTAAATTTGCATTTT. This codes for CASSPGGENLNLHF.

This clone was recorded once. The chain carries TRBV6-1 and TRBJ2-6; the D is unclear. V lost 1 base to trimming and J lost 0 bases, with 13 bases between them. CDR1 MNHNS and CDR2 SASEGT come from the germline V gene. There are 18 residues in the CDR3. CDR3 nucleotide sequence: TGTGCCAGCAGTGAAGTGTTCGTGGACCGCTCTGGGGCCAACGTCCTGACTTTC. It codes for CASSEVFVDRSGANVLTF.

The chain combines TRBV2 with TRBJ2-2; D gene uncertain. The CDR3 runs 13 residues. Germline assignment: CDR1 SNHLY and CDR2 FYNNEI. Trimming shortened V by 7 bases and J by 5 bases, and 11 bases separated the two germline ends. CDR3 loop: CASNAAGTGELFF. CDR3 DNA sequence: TGTGCCAGCAATGCCGCCGGGACCGGGGAGCTGTTTTTT.

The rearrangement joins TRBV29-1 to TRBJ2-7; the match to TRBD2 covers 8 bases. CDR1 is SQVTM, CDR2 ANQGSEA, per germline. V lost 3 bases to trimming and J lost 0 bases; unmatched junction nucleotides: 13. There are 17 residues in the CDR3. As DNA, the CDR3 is TGCAGCGTTGAGGGGATCGGACTAGCTTCAAGCTCCTACGAGCAGTACTTC. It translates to CSVEGIGLASSSYEQYF.

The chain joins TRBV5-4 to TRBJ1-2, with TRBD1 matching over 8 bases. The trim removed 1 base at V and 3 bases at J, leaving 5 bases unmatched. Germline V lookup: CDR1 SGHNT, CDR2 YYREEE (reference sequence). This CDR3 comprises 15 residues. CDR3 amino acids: CASSLFAGGYYGYTF. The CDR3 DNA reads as TGTGCCAGCAGCTTGTTTGCAGGGGGCTACTATGGCTACACCTTC. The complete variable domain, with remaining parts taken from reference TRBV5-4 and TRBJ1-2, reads ETGVTQSPTHLIKTRGQQVTLRCSSQSGHNTVSWYQQALGQGPQFIFQYYREEENGRGNFPPRFSGLQFPNYSSELNVNALELDDSALYLCASSLFAGGYYGYTFGSGTRLTVV.

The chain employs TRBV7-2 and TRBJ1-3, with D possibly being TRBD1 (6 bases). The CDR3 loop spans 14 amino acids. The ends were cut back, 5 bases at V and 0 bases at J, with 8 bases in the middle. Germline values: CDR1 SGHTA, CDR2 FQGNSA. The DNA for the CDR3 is TGTGCCAGCAGCGACAGGACCTCTGGAAACACCATATATTTT. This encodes CASSDRTSGNTIYF.

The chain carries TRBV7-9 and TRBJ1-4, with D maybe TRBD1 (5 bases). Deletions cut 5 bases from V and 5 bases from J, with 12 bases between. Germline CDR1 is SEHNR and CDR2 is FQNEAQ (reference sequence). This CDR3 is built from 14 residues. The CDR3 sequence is CASSVRDGNEKLFF. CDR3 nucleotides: TGTGCCAGCAGCGTCCGGGACGGGAATGAAAAACTGTTTTTT.

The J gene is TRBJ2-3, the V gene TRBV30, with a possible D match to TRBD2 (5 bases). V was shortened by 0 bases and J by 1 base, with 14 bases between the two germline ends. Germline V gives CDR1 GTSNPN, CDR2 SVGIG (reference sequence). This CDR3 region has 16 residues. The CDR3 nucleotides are TGTGCCTGGAGTGTACTATGGGAGACGGGCACAGATACGCAGTATTTT. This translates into CAWSVLWETGTDTQYF.

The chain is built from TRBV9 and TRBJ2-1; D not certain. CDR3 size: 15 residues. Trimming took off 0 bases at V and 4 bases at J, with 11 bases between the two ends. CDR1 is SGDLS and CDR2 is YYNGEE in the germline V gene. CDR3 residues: CASSVGPPAYNEQFF. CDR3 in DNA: TGTGCCAGCAGCGTAGGGCCCCCAGCATACAATGAGCAGTTCTTC.

The chain's CDR3 is CASSRAGGTGELFF. CDR3 DNA sequence: TGCGCCAGCAGTAGGGCTGGAGGAACCGGGGAGCTGTTTTTT. The genes are TRBV10-1 and TRBJ2-2, with D possibly matching TRBD2 (5 bases). Looked up from germline, CDR1 is WNHNN and CDR2 is SYGVQD (reference sequence). Trimming took 5 bases from V and 5 from J, leaving 12 bases between them. This CDR3 contains 14 residues.

The CDR3 DNA is TGCGCCAGCAGCAGGGGACTAGCGGGAGGGCCAGGGGGTAATGAGCAGTTCTTC. Its translation is CASSRGLAGGPGGNEQFF. The chain combines TRBV5-1 with TRBJ2-1, with 16 bases matching TRBD2. Per the germline V gene, CDR1 is SGHRS and CDR2 is YFSETQ. The V segment lost 4 bases and the J segment 7 bases; nucleotides outside the gene matches: 11. The CDR3 runs 18 residues. Combining the CDR3 with reference TRBV5-1 and TRBJ2-1 gives the whole variable domain KAGVTQTPRYLIKTRGQQVTLSCSPISGHRSVSWYQQTPGQGLQFLFEYFSETQRNKGNFPGRFSGRQFSNSRSEMNVSTLELGDSALYLCASSRGLAGGPGGNEQFFGPGTRLTVL.

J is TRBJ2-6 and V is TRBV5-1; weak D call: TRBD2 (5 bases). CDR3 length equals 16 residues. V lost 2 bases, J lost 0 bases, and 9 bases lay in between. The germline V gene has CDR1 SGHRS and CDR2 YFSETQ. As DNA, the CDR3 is TGCGCCAGCAGCTTCCGACGGGACTCTGGGGCCAACGTCCTGACTTTC. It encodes CASSFRRDSGANVLTF.

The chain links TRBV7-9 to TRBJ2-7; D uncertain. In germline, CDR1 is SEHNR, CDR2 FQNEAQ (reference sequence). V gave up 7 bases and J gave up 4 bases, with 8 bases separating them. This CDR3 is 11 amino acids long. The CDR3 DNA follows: TGTGCCAGCACCCAGGAATACGAGCAGTACTTC. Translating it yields CASTQEYEQYF.

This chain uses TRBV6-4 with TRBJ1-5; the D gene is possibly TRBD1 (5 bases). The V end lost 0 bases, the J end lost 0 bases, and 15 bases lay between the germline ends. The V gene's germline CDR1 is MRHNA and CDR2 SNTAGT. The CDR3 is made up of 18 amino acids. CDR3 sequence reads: CASSDSGAAYISNQPQHF. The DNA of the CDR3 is TGTGCCAGCAGTGACTCTGGGGCGGCATACATTAGCAATCAGCCCCAGCATTTT.